Given below is one T cell receptor (beta chain) in context. Its target is unknown. This entry belongs to a study of T cells after yellow fever vaccination. General observations from the study: By day 5 rather than day 15, the secondary response had peaked, though it was weaker. Post-booster reappearance was seen for most primary-vaccination clones (around 96% CD4, around 88% CD8). Abundant clonotypes from the bulk population could contaminate FACS-sorted repertoires.

TCRdb re-called the 5' RACE reads through MiXCR, storing one row per CDR3 protein. The repertoire consists of some 500,000 distinct CDR3 sequences, with approximately 12% occurring once and the leading ten covering over 12%. The V and J ends lost 7 bases and 7 bases respectively, with 26 bases between them. The CDR3 has 15 amino acids. From germline, CDR1 is DFQATT and CDR2 SNEGSKA (reference sequence). Source: PBMCs, taken on the day of the yellow fever booster vaccination. V gene TRBV20-1 combines with J gene TRBJ2-7, with a tentative D call TRBD2 (6 bases). This TCR was recovered from a man aged 25-45 years who received the YFV17D yellow fever vaccine. Written as DNA, the CDR3 is TGCAGTGTCGCATCACCGGGCAACTTCGGAGGGGAGCAGTACTTC. Translating it yields CSVASPGNFGGEQYF.